The 26 T cell receptor beta chains in this list originate from one sample, sequenced in a study of T-cell reconstitution after alpha-beta-depleted transplantation in children. Preparation of the TCRbeta library was carried out with unique molecular identifiers. Using its own MiXCR run on the PCR reads, TCRdb lists one record per CDR3 protein. The sample lists 220,000 or so distinct CDR3 sequences; roughly 7.7% were seen once. Material: PBMCs, mostly from graft donor cells, obtained 180 days after TCRalphabeta/CD19-depleted stem cell transplant. Receptors were obtained from a male patient younger than 18 who had a stem cell transplant for acute lymphoblastic leukemia, so the T cells may come from the graft donor.

Many counts were recorded for this clonotype. This chain connects TRBV12-3 or TRBV12-4 to TRBJ2-1; TRBD1 is a possible D gene (5 bases). Trimming left V 5 bases short and J 6 bases short, with 26 bases between. There are 18 residues in the CDR3. The CDR3 sequence: CASSGSLVKGSLLNEQFF. DNA for the CDR3: TGTGCCAGCAGTGGGTCCCTCGTGAAGGGGTCCCTCCTCAATGAGCAGTTCTTC.

This clonotype was counted ten times or more. The V call is TRBV12-3 or TRBV12-4, the J call TRBJ2-3; perhaps D is TRBD1 or TRBD2 (6 bases each). Deletions cut 2 bases from V and 5 bases from J, with 14 bases between. The CDR3 runs 15 residues. CDR3 loop: CASSLTGGSIDTQYF. The DNA for the CDR3 is TGTGCCAGCAGTTTAACCGGGGGCTCGATAGATACGCAGTATTTT.

This clonotype was counted many times. V and J are TRBV15 and TRBJ2-2; TRBD1 agrees at 7 bases. This CDR3 contains 17 residues. Germline CDR1 is LNHNV and CDR2 is YYDKDF (reference sequence). V was clipped by 0 bases and J by 10 bases; unmatched bases: 14. The CDR3 DNA is TGTGCCACCAGCAGAGATTGGGCCGGGATTAGGGGGCCGGAGCTGTTTTTT. Residues: CATSRDWAGIRGPELFF.

This clonotype was counted ten times or more. The chain links TRBV29-1 to TRBJ1-1; TRBD1 aligns across 7 bases. There are 14 residues in the CDR3. The junction had 10 bases not matched to a gene; V was cut back by 4 bases and J by 5 bases. Germline V CDR1 and CDR2: SQVTM, ANQGSEA. CDR3 region: CSVGQGALETEAFF. CDR3 nucleotide sequence: TGCAGCGTTGGACAGGGAGCGTTGGAGACTGAAGCTTTCTTT.

This clonotype was detected ten times or more. The chain joins TRBV9 to TRBJ2-7; 8 bases match TRBD1. This CDR3 contains 14 residues. CDR1 is SGDLS and CDR2 is YYNGEE in the germline V gene. J lost 2 bases, V lost 3 bases, and 4 bases had no gene match. CDR3 protein: CASSDDRGPYEQYF. CDR3 in DNA: TGTGCCAGCAGCGACGACAGGGGACCCTACGAGCAGTACTTC.

This clonotype has ten or more counts. The chain recombines TRBV12-5 with TRBJ2-2; 9 bases line up with TRBD2. The CDR3 contains 17 residues. The V and J ends lost 2 bases and 2 bases, in that order; junction bases with no gene match: 6. The germline V gene has CDR1 LGHNT and CDR2 FRNRAP. This chain's CDR3 is CASGLRRTSANTGELFF. CDR3 coding DNA: TGTGCTAGTGGTTTGAGGAGGACTAGCGCTAACACCGGGGAGCTGTTTTTT.

With regard to this clonotype: One base away lies a much larger clone, so this may be a sequencing read error. The gene calls are TRBV28 and TRBJ1-5; no reliable D call. Germline lookup yields CDR1 MDHEN and CDR2 SYDVKM. V was cut by 6 bases and J by 3 bases, with 39 bases left in between. The CDR3 has 23 amino acids. CDR3 loop: CASSPLRFGSHRASLMHNQPQHF. Written as DNA, the CDR3 is TGTGCCAGCAGCCCTTTGAGATTCGGTTCCCATCGGGCCTCTTTAATGCACAATCAGCCCCAGCATTTT.

This clonotype came up many times. The chain uses TRBV12-3 or TRBV12-4 and TRBJ2-2, with 8 positions matching TRBD1. Unmatched junction bases numbered 1, after V lost 3 bases and J lost 1 base. CDR3 length equals 15 residues. The DNA of the CDR3 is TGTGCCAGCAGTTTCGGACAGGGGAACACCGGGGAGCTGTTTTTT. The encoded protein is CASSFGQGNTGELFF.

This clonotype was counted at least ten times. The chain combines TRBV4-1 with TRBJ1-4; D remains unclear. The length of the CDR3 is 15 residues. CDR1 is MGHRA, CDR2 YSYEKL, per germline. V was clipped by 2 bases and J by 3 bases, with 10 bases between them. Here the CDR3 DNA reads TGCGCCAGCAGCCAACACCCTGGGGCTAATGAAAAACTGTTTTTT. Encoded protein: CASSQHPGANEKLFF.

As regards this clonotype: A much more abundant neighbour one base away suggests this may be a read error. The chain has TRBV20-1 and TRBJ2-1; TRBD1 might be the D (6 bases). The ends were cut back, 6 bases at V and 7 bases at J, with 16 bases in the middle. Germline assignment: CDR1 DFQATT and CDR2 SNEGSKA (reference sequence). This CDR3 is built from 13 residues. CDR3 bases: TGCAGTGCCAGGGGTCAGGAGAGGAATGAGCAGTTCTTC. The encoded protein is CSARGQERNEQFF.

This clonotype came up many times. V and J are TRBV29-1 and TRBJ2-3; no reliable D call. Germline V lookup: CDR1 SQVTM, CDR2 ANQGSEA. This CDR3 is built from 13 residues. V was shortened by 8 bases and J by 4 bases, with 16 bases between the two germline ends. The CDR3 here is CSFRVPRADTQYF. As DNA, the CDR3 is TGCAGCTTCCGGGTCCCCCGCGCAGATACGCAGTATTTT.

In its sample, this clonotype was seen many times. The CDR3 DNA is TGTGCCAGTAGTCCTCAGACAGGGGCTTCTGAAGCTTTCTTT. Amino acids: CASSPQTGASEAFF. This sequence joins TRBV19 and TRBJ1-1, with 8 bases fitting TRBD1. The CDR3 spans 14 residues. The ends lost 5 bases at V and 6 bases at J; junction bases unmatched: 8. CDR1 LNHDA and CDR2 SQIVND come from the germline V gene (reference sequence).

This clonotype was seen many times. The chain uses TRBV29-1 and TRBJ2-7; D is unclear. The CDR3 length is 12 residues. The V gene lost 3 bases and the J gene lost 1 base, with 7 bases spanning the gap. The germline V gene has CDR1 SQVTM and CDR2 ANQGSEA. CDR3 loop: CSVELGSYEQYF. DNA for the CDR3: TGCAGCGTTGAGCTCGGTTCCTACGAGCAGTACTTC.

This clonotype has a count of ten or more. The CDR3 region is CSASGRGQSGRAQSYEQYF. The CDR3 nucleotides read TGCAGTGCTAGTGGAAGGGGGCAAAGCGGGAGGGCCCAGTCCTACGAGCAGTACTTC. The J gene is TRBJ2-7, the V gene TRBV20-1, with 10 bases matching TRBD2. J was trimmed by 1 base and V by 3 bases; bases with no gene match: 18. The CDR3 runs 19 residues. Per germline, CDR1 DFQATT and CDR2 SNEGSKA (reference sequence).

This clonotype was recorded at least ten times. The V call is TRBV20-1, the J call TRBJ2-2; 9 bases are a match to TRBD2. The V and J ends lost 4 bases and 7 bases, in that order; junction bases with no gene match: 19. CDR1 and CDR2 from the germline V gene are DFQATT and SNEGSKA (reference sequence). This CDR3 is 18 amino acids long. DNA of the CDR3: TGCAGTGCTACCCCTCTGCCGGCTAGCGGGACTGAGGGCGGGGAGCTGTTTTTT. It encodes CSATPLPASGTEGGELFF.

This clonotype was seen repeatedly, ten times or more. The genes are TRBV12-3 or TRBV12-4 and TRBJ2-1, with no clear D. There are 13 residues in the CDR3. V lost 2 bases to trimming and J lost 12 bases, with 14 bases between them. CDR3 sequence (DNA): TGTGCCAGCAGTTTACCTCACTTGGTTTGGCAGTTCTTC. It specifies CASSLPHLVWQFF.

The sample holds one count of this clonotype. This chain links TRBV11-2 with TRBJ2-5; 8 bases fit TRBD1. V lost 3 bases to trimming and J lost 6 bases; unmatched junction nucleotides: 9. Germline values: CDR1 SGHAT, CDR2 FQNNGV. CDR3 size: 15 residues. The CDR3 DNA reads as TGTGCCAGCAGCTTGAGCCCAGGGGGCGGAAAGACCCAGTACTTC. Protein sequence: CASSLSPGGGKTQYF.

This clonotype was picked up many times. The chain carries TRBV29-1 and TRBJ2-2; 8 bases agree with TRBD1. This CDR3 is 12 amino acids long. Germline V gene lookup returns CDR1 SQVTM and CDR2 ANQGSEA. The V and J ends lost 7 bases and 8 bases, in that order; junction bases with no gene match: 6. CDR3 region: CSAGQGIGELFF. In nucleotides, the CDR3 is TGCAGCGCCGGACAGGGAATAGGGGAGCTGTTTTTT.

This clonotype appeared many times. The V call is TRBV29-1, the J call TRBJ2-7; possible D gene TRBD1, 6 bases. CDR3 length: 14 amino acids. V lost 4 bases to trimming and J lost 6 bases, with 19 bases between them. Germline V gene data show CDR1 as SQVTM and CDR2 as ANQGSEA. CDR3 coding DNA: TGCAGCGTTGTCTCCGGCAGGGGCCCGCTCGAGCAGTACTTC. Translated, it gives CSVVSGRGPLEQYF.

The rearrangement links TRBV29-1 to TRBJ1-3; TRBD1 aligns across 7 bases. V lost 4 bases and J lost 3; bases outside the gene matches: 9. This CDR3 is 15 amino acids long. The germline CDR1 and CDR2 sequences are SQVTM and ANQGSEA. CDR3 protein: CSVAETGCVGNTIYF. CDR3 in DNA: TGCAGCGTTGCAGAGACAGGGTGCGTTGGAAACACCATATATTTT. The complete variable domain, with remaining parts taken from reference TRBV29-1 and TRBJ1-3, reads SAVISQKPSRDICQRGTSLTIQCQVDSQVTMMFWYRQQPGQSLTLIATANQGSEATYESGFVIDKFPISRPNLTFSTLTVSNMSPEDSSIYLCSVAETGCVGNTIYFGEGSWLTVV.

This clonotype was counted between two and nine times. This chain uses TRBV18 with TRBJ2-3; D perhaps matches TRBD1 (6 bases). The germline CDR1 and CDR2 sequences are KGHSH and LQKENI. V dropped 7 bases and J dropped 2 bases, with 16 bases sitting between them. This CDR3 is 15 amino acids long. This CDR3 is CASLQTGSSTDTQYF. For the CDR3, the DNA is TGTGCCAGCTTACAAACAGGGTCATCCACAGATACGCAGTATTTT.

This clonotype came up a few times. J is TRBJ1-6 and V is TRBV18, with D perhaps TRBD1 (5 bases). Germline V CDR1 and CDR2: KGHSH, LQKENI. The CDR3 is made up of 14 amino acids. The ends were cut back, 3 bases at V and 8 bases at J, with 11 bases in the middle. In DNA, the CDR3 is TGTGCCAGCTCACCCAAAGGGGTTGATTCACCCCTCCACTTT. Protein: CASSPKGVDSPLHF.

This clonotype came up many times. This chain connects TRBV29-1 to TRBJ2-5; 7 positions match TRBD1. V shed 4 bases, J shed 1 base, and the junction held 9 bases outside the gene matches. There are 15 residues in the CDR3. The germline V gene has CDR1 SQVTM and CDR2 ANQGSEA. DNA for the CDR3: TGCAGCGTTGGAATCCCCCCAGGGGGCCAAGAGACCCAGTACTTC. It translates to CSVGIPPGGQETQYF. Based on the CDR3 plus reference TRBV29-1 and TRBJ2-5, the full variable domain is SAVISQKPSRDICQRGTSLTIQCQVDSQVTMMFWYRQQPGQSLTLIATANQGSEATYESGFVIDKFPISRPNLTFSTLTVSNMSPEDSSIYLCSVGIPPGGQETQYFGPGTRLLVL.

This clonotype was counted many times. V is TRBV20-1 and J is TRBJ1-1; the match to TRBD1 covers 8 bases. With V trimmed by 3 bases and J by 1 base, 7 bases remained unmatched. The CDR3 totals 15 residues. Germline CDR1 reads DFQATT; CDR2 reads SNEGSKA (reference sequence). This CDR3 reads CSASRAGGGNTEAFF. The DNA for the CDR3 is TGCAGTGCTAGTCGGGCAGGGGGCGGGAACACTGAAGCTTTCTTT.

This clonotype has ten or more counts. J is TRBJ2-5 and V is TRBV5-1; TRBD1 matches at 7 bases. Germline-derived CDR1 and CDR2 are SGHRS and YFSETQ. Unmatched junction bases numbered 8, after V lost 2 bases and J lost 1 base. CDR3 size: 16 residues. CDR3 nucleotide sequence: TGCGCCAGCAGCTTCCCCCTGGACAGGTTCCAAGAGACCCAGTACTTC. It is translated as CASSFPLDRFQETQYF.

In this sample, this clonotype turned up many times. The chain links TRBV21-1 to TRBJ2-6. TRBV21-1 counts as a pseudogene. There are 16 residues in the CDR3. In nucleotides, the CDR3 is TGTGCCAGCAGCATCTTGACGGAGAGGTTGGCCAACGTCCTGACTTTC. It encodes CASSILTERLANVLTF.